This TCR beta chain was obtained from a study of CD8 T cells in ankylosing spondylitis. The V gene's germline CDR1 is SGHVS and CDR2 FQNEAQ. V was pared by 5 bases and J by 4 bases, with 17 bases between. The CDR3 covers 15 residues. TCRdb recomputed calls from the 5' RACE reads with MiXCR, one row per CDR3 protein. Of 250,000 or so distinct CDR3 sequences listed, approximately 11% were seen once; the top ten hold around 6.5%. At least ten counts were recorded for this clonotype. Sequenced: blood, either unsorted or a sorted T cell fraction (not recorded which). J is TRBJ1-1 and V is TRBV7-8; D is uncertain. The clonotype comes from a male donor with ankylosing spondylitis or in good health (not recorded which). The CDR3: CASSTGRWVRTEAFF. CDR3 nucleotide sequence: TGTGCCAGCAGCACCGGACGCTGGGTTCGCACTGAAGCTTTCTTT.